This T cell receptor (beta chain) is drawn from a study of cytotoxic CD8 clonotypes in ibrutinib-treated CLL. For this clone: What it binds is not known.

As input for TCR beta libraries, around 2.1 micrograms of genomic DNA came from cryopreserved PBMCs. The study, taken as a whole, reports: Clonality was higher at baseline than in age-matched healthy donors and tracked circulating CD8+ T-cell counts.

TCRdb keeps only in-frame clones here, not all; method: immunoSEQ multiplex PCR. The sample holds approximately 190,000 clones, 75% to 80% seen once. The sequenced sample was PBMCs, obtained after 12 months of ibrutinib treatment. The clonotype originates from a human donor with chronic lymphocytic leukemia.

CDR3 DNA: TGTGCCAGCAGTGAAGGAAGGGTCAGGGAAAAACTGTTTTTT. Translated: CASSEGRVREKLFF. V is TRBV2 and J is TRBJ1-4; D remains unclear. The CDR3 is 14 amino acids. CDR1 and CDR2 from the germline V gene are SNHLY and FYNNEI. The V end was cut by 1 base, the J end by 8 bases, with 11 bases between. The full variable domain, rest sourced from reference TRBV2 and TRBJ1-4, is EPEVTQTPSHQVTQMGQEVILRCVPISNHLYFYWYRQILGQKVEFLVSFYNNEISEKSEIFDDQFSVERPDGSNFTLKIRSTKLEDSAMYFCASSEGRVREKLFFGSGTQLSVL.